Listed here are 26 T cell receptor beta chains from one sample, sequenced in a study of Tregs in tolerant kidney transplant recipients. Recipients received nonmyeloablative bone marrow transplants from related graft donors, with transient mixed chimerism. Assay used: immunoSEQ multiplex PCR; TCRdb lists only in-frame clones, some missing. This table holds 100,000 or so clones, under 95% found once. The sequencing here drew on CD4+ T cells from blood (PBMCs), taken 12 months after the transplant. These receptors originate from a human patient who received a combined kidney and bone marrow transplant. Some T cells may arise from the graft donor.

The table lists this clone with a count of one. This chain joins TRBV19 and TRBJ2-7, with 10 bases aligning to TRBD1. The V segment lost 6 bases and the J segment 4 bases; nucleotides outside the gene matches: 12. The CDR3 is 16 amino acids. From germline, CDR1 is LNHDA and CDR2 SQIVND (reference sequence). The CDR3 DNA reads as TGTGCCAGTAGCCTCCGGGACAGGGGTCTTGTTTACGAGCAGTACTTC. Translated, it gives CASSLRDRGLVYEQYF.

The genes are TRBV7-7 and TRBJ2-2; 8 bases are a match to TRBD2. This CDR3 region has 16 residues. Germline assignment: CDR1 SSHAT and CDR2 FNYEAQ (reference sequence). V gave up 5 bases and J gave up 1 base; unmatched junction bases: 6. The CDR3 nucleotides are TGTGCCAGCAGCGTGAACCTAGCGGGGAACACCGGGGAGCTGTTTTTT. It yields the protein CASSVNLAGNTGELFF.

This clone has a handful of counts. CDR3 in amino acids: CASSMGGKRNQPQHF. The CDR3 DNA reads TGTGCCAGTAGTATGGGCGGGAAGCGGAATCAGCCCCAGCATTTT. The rearrangement uses TRBV19 and TRBJ1-5; D remains ambiguous. The V gene lost 3 bases and the J gene lost 4 bases, with 13 bases spanning the gap. Germline V gene sequence: CDR1 LNHDA, CDR2 SQIVND (reference sequence). The CDR3 is 15 amino acids.

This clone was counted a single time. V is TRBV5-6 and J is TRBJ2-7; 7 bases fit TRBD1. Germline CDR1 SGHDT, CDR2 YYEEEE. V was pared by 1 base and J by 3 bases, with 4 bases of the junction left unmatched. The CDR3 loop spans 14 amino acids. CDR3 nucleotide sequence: TGTGCCAGCAGCTTGAATGGACAGGACTACGAGCAGTACTTC. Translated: CASSLNGQDYEQYF. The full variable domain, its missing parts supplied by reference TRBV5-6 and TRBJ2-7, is DAGVTQSPTHLIKTRGQQVTLRCSPKSGHDTVSWYQQALGQGPQFIFQYYEEEERQRGNFPDRFSGHQFPNYSSELNVNALLLGDSALYLCASSLNGQDYEQYFGPGTRLTVT.

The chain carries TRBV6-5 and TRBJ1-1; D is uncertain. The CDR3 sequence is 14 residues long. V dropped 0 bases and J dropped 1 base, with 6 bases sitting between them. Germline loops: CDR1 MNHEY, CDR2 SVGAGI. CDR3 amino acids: CASSYSTGNTEAFF. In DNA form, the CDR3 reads TGTGCCAGCAGTTACTCGACGGGGAACACTGAAGCTTTCTTT.

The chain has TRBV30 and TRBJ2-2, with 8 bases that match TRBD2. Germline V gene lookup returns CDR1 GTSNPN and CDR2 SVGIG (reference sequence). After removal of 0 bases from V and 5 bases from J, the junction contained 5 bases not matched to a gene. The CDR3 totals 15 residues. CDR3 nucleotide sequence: TGTGCCTGGAGTGTAAGGGCGGGAGGAACCGGGGAGCTGTTTTTT. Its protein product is CAWSVRAGGTGELFF.

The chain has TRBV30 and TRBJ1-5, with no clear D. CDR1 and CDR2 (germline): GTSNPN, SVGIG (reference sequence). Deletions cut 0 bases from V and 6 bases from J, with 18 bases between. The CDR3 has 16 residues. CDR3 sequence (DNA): TGTGCCTGGAGTGTACTACCCCCAGACTCGGGTCAGCCCCAGCATTTT. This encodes CAWSVLPPDSGQPQHF. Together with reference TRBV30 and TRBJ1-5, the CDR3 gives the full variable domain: SQTIHQWPATLVQPVGSPLSLECTVEGTSNPNLYWYRQAAGRGLQLLFYSVGIGQISSEVPQNLSASRPQDRQFILSSKKLLLSDSGFYLCAWSVLPPDSGQPQHFGDGTRLSIL.

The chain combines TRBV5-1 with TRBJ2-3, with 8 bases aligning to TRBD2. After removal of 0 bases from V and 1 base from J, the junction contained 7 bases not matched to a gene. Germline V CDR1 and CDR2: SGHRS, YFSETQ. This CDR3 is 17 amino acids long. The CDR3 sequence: CASSLASGGRGTDTQYF. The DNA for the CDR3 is TGCGCCAGCAGCTTGGCCTCGGGGGGGAGGGGCACAGATACGCAGTATTTT.

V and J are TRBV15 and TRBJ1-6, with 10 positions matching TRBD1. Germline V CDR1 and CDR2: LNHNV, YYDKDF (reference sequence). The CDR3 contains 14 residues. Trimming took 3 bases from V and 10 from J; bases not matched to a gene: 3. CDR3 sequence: CATSSDRGQSPLHF. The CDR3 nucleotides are TGTGCCACCAGCAGCGACAGGGGGCAATCACCCCTCCACTTT.

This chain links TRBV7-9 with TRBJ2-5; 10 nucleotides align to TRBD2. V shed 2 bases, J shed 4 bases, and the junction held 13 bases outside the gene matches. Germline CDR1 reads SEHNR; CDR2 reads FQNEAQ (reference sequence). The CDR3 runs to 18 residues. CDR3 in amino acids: CASSLSLAGERGRETQYF. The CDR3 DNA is TGTGCCAGCAGCTTATCGCTAGCGGGAGAGAGAGGTCGAGAGACCCAGTACTTC.

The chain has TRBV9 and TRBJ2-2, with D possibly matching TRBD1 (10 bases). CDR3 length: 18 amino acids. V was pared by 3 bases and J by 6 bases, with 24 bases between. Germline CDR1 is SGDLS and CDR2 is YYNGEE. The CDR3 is CASSGQGATSGGAGELFF. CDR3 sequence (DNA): TGTGCCAGCAGCGGACAGGGGGCGACTAGCGGAGGGGCCGGGGAGCTGTTTTTT.

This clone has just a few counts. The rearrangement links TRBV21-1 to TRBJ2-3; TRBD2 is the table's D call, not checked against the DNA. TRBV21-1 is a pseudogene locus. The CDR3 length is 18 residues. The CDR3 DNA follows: TGTGCCAGCAGCAAAGAACCGGGAGGGCCAATATGCACAGATACGCAGTATTTT. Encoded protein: CASSKEPGGPICTDTQYF.

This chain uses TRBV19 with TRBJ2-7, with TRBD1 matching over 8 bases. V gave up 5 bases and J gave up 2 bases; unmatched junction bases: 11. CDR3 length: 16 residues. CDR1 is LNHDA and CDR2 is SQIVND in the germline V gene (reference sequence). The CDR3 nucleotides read TGTGCCAGTAGTCCCCAGGACACAGGGGGGCCCTACGAGCAGTACTTC. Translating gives CASSPQDTGGPYEQYF.

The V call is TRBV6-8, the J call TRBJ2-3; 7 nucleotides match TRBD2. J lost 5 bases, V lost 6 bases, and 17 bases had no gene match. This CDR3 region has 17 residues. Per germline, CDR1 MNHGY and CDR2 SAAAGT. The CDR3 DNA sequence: TGTGCCAGCAGCTCACCCACGCCAGGGAGGGCCGGAGATACGCAGTATTTT. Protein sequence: CASSSPTPGRAGDTQYF.

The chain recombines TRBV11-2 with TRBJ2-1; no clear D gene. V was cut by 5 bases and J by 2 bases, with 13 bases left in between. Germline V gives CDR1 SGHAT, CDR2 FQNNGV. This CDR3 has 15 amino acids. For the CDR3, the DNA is TGTGCCAGCAGCCCTCCTTGGGCAGCCTACAATGAGCAGTTCTTC. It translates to CASSPPWAAYNEQFF.

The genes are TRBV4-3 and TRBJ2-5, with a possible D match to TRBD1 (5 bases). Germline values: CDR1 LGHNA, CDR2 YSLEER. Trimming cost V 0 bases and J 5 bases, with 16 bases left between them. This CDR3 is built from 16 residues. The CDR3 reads CASSQESGRVLETQYF. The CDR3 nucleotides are TGCGCCAGCAGCCAAGAATCGGGCAGGGTGTTGGAGACCCAGTACTTC.

The CDR3 sequence: CASSLNPGTGDEQYF. The CDR3 DNA sequence: TGCGCCAGCAGCTTGAACCCCGGGACAGGGGATGAGCAGTACTTC. The V gene is TRBV5-1, the J gene TRBJ2-5; 10 positions match TRBD1. Germline V lookup: CDR1 SGHRS, CDR2 YFSETQ. The CDR3 is 15 residues long. The junction had 11 bases not matched to a gene; V was cut back by 1 base and J by 11 bases. Looking up the rest from reference TRBV5-1 and TRBJ2-5 gives the full variable domain: KAGVTQTPRYLIKTRGQQVTLSCSPISGHRSVSWYQQTPGQGLQFLFEYFSETQRNKGNFPGRFSGRQFSNSRSEMNVSTLELGDSALYLCASSLNPGTGDEQYFGPGTRLLVL.

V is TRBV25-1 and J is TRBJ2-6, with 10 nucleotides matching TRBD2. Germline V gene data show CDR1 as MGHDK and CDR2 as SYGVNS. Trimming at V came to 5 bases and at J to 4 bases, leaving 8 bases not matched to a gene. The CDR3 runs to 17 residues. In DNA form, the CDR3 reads TGTGCCAGCAGTTCCGCTCTAGCGGGAGCCGGGGCCAACGTCCTGACTTTC. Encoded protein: CASSSALAGAGANVLTF.

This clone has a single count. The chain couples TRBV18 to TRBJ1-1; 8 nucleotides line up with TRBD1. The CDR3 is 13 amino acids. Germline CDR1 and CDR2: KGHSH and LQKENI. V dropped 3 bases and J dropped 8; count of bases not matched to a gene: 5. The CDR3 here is CASSPGQEREAFF. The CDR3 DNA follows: TGTGCCAGCTCACCGGGACAGGAACGAGAAGCTTTCTTT.

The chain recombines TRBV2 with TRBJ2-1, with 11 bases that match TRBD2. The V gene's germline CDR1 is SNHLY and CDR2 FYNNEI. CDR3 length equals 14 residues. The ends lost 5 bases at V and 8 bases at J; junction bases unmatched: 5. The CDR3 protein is CASSKTSGTDEQFF. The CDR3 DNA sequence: TGTGCCAGCAGTAAGACTAGCGGGACAGATGAGCAGTTCTTC. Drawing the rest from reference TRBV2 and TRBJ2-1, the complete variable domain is EPEVTQTPSHQVTQMGQEVILRCVPISNHLYFYWYRQILGQKVEFLVSFYNNEISEKSEIFDDQFSVERPDGSNFTLKIRSTKLEDSAMYFCASSKTSGTDEQFFGPGTRLTVL.

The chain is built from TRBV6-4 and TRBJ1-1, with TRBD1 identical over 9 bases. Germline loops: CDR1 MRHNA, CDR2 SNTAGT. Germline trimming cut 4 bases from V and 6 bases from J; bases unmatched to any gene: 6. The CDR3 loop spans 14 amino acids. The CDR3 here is CASSVIRDRAEAFF. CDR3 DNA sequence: TGTGCCAGCAGTGTAATCCGGGACAGGGCTGAAGCTTTCTTT.

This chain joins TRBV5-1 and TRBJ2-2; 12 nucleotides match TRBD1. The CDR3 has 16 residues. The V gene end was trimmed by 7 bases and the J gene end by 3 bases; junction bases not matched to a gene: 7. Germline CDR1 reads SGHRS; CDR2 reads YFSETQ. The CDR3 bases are TGCGCCAGCCGAACCCGGGACAGGGGGCACACCGGGGAGCTGTTTTTT. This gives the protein CASRTRDRGHTGELFF.

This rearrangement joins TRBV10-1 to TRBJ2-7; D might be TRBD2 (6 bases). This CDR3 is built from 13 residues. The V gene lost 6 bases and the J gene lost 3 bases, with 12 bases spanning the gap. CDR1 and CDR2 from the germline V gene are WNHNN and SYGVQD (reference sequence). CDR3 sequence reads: CASRGGPGYEQYF. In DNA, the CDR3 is TGCGCCAGCAGAGGAGGGCCTGGCTACGAGCAGTACTTC.

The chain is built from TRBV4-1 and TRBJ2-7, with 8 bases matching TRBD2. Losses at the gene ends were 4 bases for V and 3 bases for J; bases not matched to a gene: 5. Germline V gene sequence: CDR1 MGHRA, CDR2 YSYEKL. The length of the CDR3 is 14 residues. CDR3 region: CASSLPGGVYEQYF. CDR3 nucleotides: TGCGCCAGCAGCCTACCCGGGGGGGTCTACGAGCAGTACTTC.

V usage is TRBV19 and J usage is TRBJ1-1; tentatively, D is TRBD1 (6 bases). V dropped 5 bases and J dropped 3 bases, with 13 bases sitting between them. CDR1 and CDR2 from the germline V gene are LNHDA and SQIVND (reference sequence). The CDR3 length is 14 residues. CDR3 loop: CASSYRAVDTEAFF. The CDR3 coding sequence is TGTGCCAGTAGTTACAGGGCGGTGGACACTGAAGCTTTCTTT.

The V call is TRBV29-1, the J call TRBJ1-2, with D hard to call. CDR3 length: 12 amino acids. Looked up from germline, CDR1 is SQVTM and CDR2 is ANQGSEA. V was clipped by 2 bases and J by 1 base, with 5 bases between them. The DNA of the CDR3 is TGCAGCGTTGAAAACAGTAACTATGGCTACACCTTC. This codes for CSVENSNYGYTF.